One and the same sample provided the 13 T cell receptor beta chains below, sequenced in a study of CXCR3-negative and CXCR3-positive naive CD8 T cells. 5' RACE that incorporated UMI labels was used to prepare the TRB cDNA libraries. TCRdb re-called the 5' RACE reads; one entry per CDR3 protein, DNA not given. The specimen's table records tens of thousands of distinct CDR3 sequences. What was sequenced was naive CXCR3- CD8+ T cells from blood. The subset: CD45RO-CCR7+CD27+CD95- naive CD8+ T cells lacking CXCR3 (TNR3-). These receptors all stem from a human donor in good health. Some clones in this sample may be carry-over from other donors' samples.

The chain's CDR3 is CASSQVVGRHSLMNTEAFF. The V and J genes are TRBV4-1 and TRBJ1-1; TCRdb gives TRBD1 as the D gene, but with no DNA this cannot be confirmed. Looked up from germline, CDR1 is MGHRA and CDR2 is YSYEKL. The CDR3 is 19 amino acids.

J is TRBJ1-5 and V is TRBV29-1; TCRdb's D gene call, TRBD1, goes unchecked for lack of DNA. The CDR3 is 13 residues long. Germline values: CDR1 SQVTM, CDR2 ANQGSEA. CDR3 residues: CSVGQGDHQPQHF.

The CDR3 loop reads CASSLEVFGPQYF. The chain recombines TRBV7-6 with TRBJ2-5. This CDR3 region has 13 residues. Germline CDR1 is SGHVS and CDR2 is FNYEAQ.

The gene calls are TRBV29-1 and TRBJ2-7; the TCRdb call, TRBD1, lacks DNA for checking. Germline V gene sequence: CDR1 SQVTM, CDR2 ANQGSEA. The CDR3 consists of 11 residues. This chain's CDR3 is CSALGGKEQYF.

The rearrangement uses TRBV11-3 and TRBJ1-1. This CDR3 has 15 residues. Germline CDR1 reads SGHNT; CDR2 reads YENEEA. The CDR3 loop reads CASSLAGDLNTEAFF.

The chain links TRBV18 to TRBJ2-3; the TRBD1 assignment by TCRdb is unverifiable without DNA. The CDR3 extends over 15 amino acids. Germline-derived CDR1 and CDR2 are KGHSH and LQKENI. CDR3 protein: CASSPGQGWTDTQYF.

This sequence joins TRBV7-3 and TRBJ2-7; the D call from TCRdb, TRBD1, cannot be confirmed without DNA. Germline V gene lookup returns CDR1 SGHTA and CDR2 FQGTGA. The CDR3 is made up of 13 amino acids. CDR3 amino acids: CASSLAPADEQYF. Combining the CDR3 with reference TRBV7-3 and TRBJ2-7 gives the whole variable domain GAGVSQTPSNKVTEKGKYVELRCDPISGHTALYWYRQSLGQGPEFLIYFQGTGAADDSGLPNDRFFAVRPEGSVSTLKIQRTERGDSAVYLCASSLAPADEQYFGPGTRLTVT.

The chain joins TRBV5-1 to TRBJ2-7. CDR3 length equals 13 residues. Germline V gene sequence: CDR1 SGHRS, CDR2 YFSETQ. The CDR3 is CASSLADSSEQYF.

The V call is TRBV29-1, the J call TRBJ1-4; checking the TCRdb D call of TRBD1 is not possible without DNA. The CDR3 is made up of 14 amino acids. CDR1 is SQVTM, CDR2 ANQGSEA, per germline. CDR3 amino acids: CSVTQAGRLEKLFF.

Judged by frequency, this clonotype is medium-sized. V and J are TRBV12-3 or TRBV12-4 and TRBJ2-7; the D call of TRBD1 rests on TCRdb alone, since no DNA is present to check it. CDR3 length: 14 amino acids. CDR3 protein: CASSLGQGYYEQYF.

The chain joins TRBV28 to TRBJ2-3; TCRdb selects TRBD1, and the lack of DNA leaves this call unchecked. CDR1 is MDHEN and CDR2 is SYDVKM in the germline V gene. The CDR3 is made up of 17 amino acids. CDR3 loop: CASSPWRQGVGTDTQYF.

This sequence joins TRBV20-1 and TRBJ2-7; TCRdb lists TRBD2, though no DNA is available to test this call. This CDR3 region has 14 residues. Germline lookup yields CDR1 DFQATT and CDR2 SNEGSKA (reference sequence). This CDR3 is CSARVSGSPHEQYF.

This chain uses TRBV5-1 with TRBJ2-1; as DNA is missing, the TRBD2 call by TCRdb cannot be tested. The CDR3 is 15 amino acids. Germline values: CDR1 SGHRS, CDR2 YFSETQ. CDR3 protein: CASSFSGGNYNEQFF.